The rows below give T cell receptor beta chains drawn from one sample of a study of vaccination and CD4 T cells after COVID-19. Their antigen targets remain unknown. Each CDR3 protein gets one entry after TCRdb re-called the PCR reads with MiXCR. The sample has 15,000 to 19,000 distinct CDR3 sequences, about 40% seen once. Sequencing was done on a sample of cultured CD4+ T cells from blood. These receptors came from a human donor with COVID-19. CDR3s include the opening cysteine and the closing phenylalanine or tryptophan. Each record gives: D gene, V gene, J gene, clone size, CDR3 DNA, CDR3 protein. A D gene is named only where the DNA matches it firmly. For some rows the clone size is stated as once, few or many, or as a class when expanded; others skip it.

-,TRBV20-1,TRBJ1-5,few,TGCAGTGCTAGAGATGGGGGAGGCCAGCCCCAGCATTTT,CSARDGGGQPQHF
TRBD2,TRBV6-2/TRBV6-3,TRBJ2-2,few,TGTGCCAGCAATAGCGGGGGTGCCTCGCGGACCGGGGAGCTGTTTTTT,CASNSGGASRTGELFF
-,TRBV20-1,TRBJ2-5,once,TGCAGTGCTAGCGGGGGCCAAGAGACCCAGTACTTC,CSASGGQETQYF
-,TRBV12-3/TRBV12-4,TRBJ1-2,few,TGTGCCAGCAGTTTGACCTCCTATGGCTACACCTTC,CASSLTSYGYTF
TRBD1,TRBV5-8,TRBJ2-7,few,TGTGCCAGCAGCTTCTCCGGGACAGACTCCTACGAGCAGTACTTC,CASSFSGTDSYEQYF
TRBD1,TRBV6-5,TRBJ2-7,-,TGTGCCAGCAGTTCTACAGGGGGCGCGGGTCGAGAGCAGTACTTC,CASSSTGGAGREQYF
TRBD1,TRBV11-2,TRBJ1-5,few,TGTGCCAGCAGCTTAGGAAGGACAGGGGGCAATCAGCCCCAGCATTTT,CASSLGRTGGNQPQHF
TRBD1,TRBV20-1,TRBJ2-3,-,TGCAGTGCTAGCGAGACAGGGGGCATAAAGAGGACAGATACGCAGTATTTT,CSASETGGIKRTDTQYF
-,TRBV5-1,TRBJ2-5,few,TGCGCCAGCAGCTTGGATCACAAGCTAGAGACCCAGTACTTC,CASSLDHKLETQYF
-,TRBV20-1,TRBJ2-3,-,TGCAGTGCTAGAGCCCTGGGAGAAACAGATACGCAGTATTTT,CSARALGETDTQYF
TRBD1,TRBV5-4,TRBJ2-7,-,TGTGCCAGCAGCTTATGGGGACAGACCCTTTTCGAGCAGTACTTC,CASSLWGQTLFEQYF
TRBD1,TRBV6-4,TRBJ2-3,-,TGTGCCAGCCTTCGGGGACAGGACACAGATACGCAGTATTTT,CASLRGQDTDTQYF
TRBD2,TRBV6-4,TRBJ2-3,-,TGTGCCAGCAGTGAAAAGCGGGGGAGCACAGATACGCAGTATTTT,CASSEKRGSTDTQYF
-,TRBV20-1,TRBJ2-2,few,TGCAGTGCTAGAGCTTCGTTTGGAGGGAGCGCCGGGGAGCTGTTTTTT,CSARASFGGSAGELFF
TRBD1,TRBV28,TRBJ1-2,-,TGTGCCAGCAGTTTATGGGGACAGGGGTTCAACTATGGCTACACCTTC,CASSLWGQGFNYGYTF
-,TRBV28,TRBJ1-1,-,TGTGCCAGCAGAGAAACAGGGCGAGGGGCGAACACTGAAGCTTTCTTT,CASRETGRGANTEAFF
-,TRBV28,TRBJ1-6,-,TGTGCCAGCAGCCTAATCGTGGAGAATTCACCCCTCCACTTT,CASSLIVENSPLHF
TRBD1,TRBV12-3/TRBV12-4,TRBJ1-5,-,TGTGCCAGCCGGGGACAGGGGCATGGTCCTCAGCCCCAGCATTTT,CASRGQGHGPQPQHF
-,TRBV20-1,TRBJ1-5,-,TGCAGTGCTAATATACGGAAGAGCAATCAGCCCCAGCATTTT,CSANIRKSNQPQHF
-,TRBV18,TRBJ1-2,-,TGTGCCAGCTCACCACTCCAGGAAGGGGATGGCTACACCTTC,CASSPLQEGDGYTF
-,TRBV9,TRBJ2-5,-,TGTGCCAGCAGCGGTACGGGAAGACAGGAGACCCAGTACTTC,CASSGTGRQETQYF
-,TRBV6-1,TRBJ1-1,-,TGTGCCAGCAGTGCTATGGGGCTCGGGAACACTGAAGCTTTCTTT,CASSAMGLGNTEAFF
TRBD1,TRBV28,TRBJ1-6,few,TGTGCCAGCAGTGACAGGGGATCAGATTCACCCCTCCACTTT,CASSDRGSDSPLHF
-,TRBV12-3/TRBV12-4,TRBJ1-2,few,TGTGCCAGCAGCAGCCGCCTTGGGTTTCATGGCTACACCTTC,CASSSRLGFHGYTF
-,TRBV6-1,TRBJ1-2,-,TGTGCCAGCCTTTTTACAGGGAATTTCGATGGCTACACCTTC,CASLFTGNFDGYTF
TRBD1,TRBV6-1,TRBJ2-5,few,TGTGCCAGCAGTCAAGGGGGCGAGGGCCAAGAGACCCAGTACTTC,CASSQGGEGQETQYF
-,TRBV7-9,TRBJ2-3,-,TGTGCCAGCAGCTTAGCCGCAGGGGCTAGCACAGATACGCAGTATTTT,CASSLAAGASTDTQYF
TRBD1,TRBV2,TRBJ1-5,few,TGTGCCAGCAGGCAGGGGGAGATAGGCAATCAGCCCCAGCATTTT,CASRQGEIGNQPQHF
-,TRBV6-1,TRBJ2-3,-,TGTGCCAGCACCCGGGACTTTAGCACAGATACGCAGTATTTT,CASTRDFSTDTQYF
-,TRBV6-5,TRBJ2-1,-,TGTGCCAGCAGTTACCTCTCCCTGGGAGGCGATGAGCAGTTCTTC,CASSYLSLGGDEQFF
-,TRBV7-6,TRBJ1-5,few,TGTGCCAGCAGCTTATCCCCCCCCGGGGCGAGCAATCAGCCCCAGCATTTT,CASSLSPPGASNQPQHF